This entry concerns a single TCR beta chain. Its cognate antigen is unknown. This CDR3 has 16 amino acids. Germline values: CDR1 MRHNA, CDR2 SNTAGT. With V trimmed by 4 bases and J by 4 bases, 6 bases remained unmatched. This specimen belongs to a study of graft-versus-host responses after intestinal transplantation. The wider study: Grafts that recipients had were multivisceral, liver-intestinal, or isolated intestinal transplants. Recipients uniformly received anti-thymocyte globulin induction, followed by tacrolimus and steroids for 2 to 4 years. Study-level results: Levels of circulating GvH clones at their peak were associated with early post-transplant HvG declines. Detected in recipient marrow were GvH clones, some of which were first observed in ileum or blood.

Measured with immunoSEQ multiplex PCR; TCRdb has only the in-frame clones, and not every one. The sample lists around 18,000 clones, more than 80% occurring once. The sequence came from a human patient who received an intestinal transplant, so some T cells may come from the graft donor. This rearrangement joins TRBV6-4 to TRBJ2-3; TRBD2 agrees at 12 bases. Material: PBMCs, obtained less than 400 days after transplant. The CDR3 loop is CASSGGTSGGSDTQYF. CDR3 nucleotides: TGTGCCAGCAGTGGAGGTACTAGCGGGGGGTCAGATACGCAGTATTTT.